Sequencing of this T cell receptor (beta chain) was carried out in a study of tumor-infiltrating lymphocytes in primary liver carcinoma. Whole-study context: The neoplasms were of stage T1-T3 N0M0, with dimensions of roughly 4.2 to 10 cm across.

Synthesis of TCR beta cDNA was carried out from 500 ng total RNA with a constant-region primer. ARM-PCR was slightly modified, and three nested multiplex PCR rounds with it gave rise to the TCR beta libraries. A C-beta reverse primer and TRBV1-TRBV30 forward primers served in each of the first two PCR rounds, at around 10 cycles apiece. MiXCR was run by TCRdb on the multiplex PCR reads, yielding one entry per CDR3 protein. The table includes 40,000 to 45,000 distinct CDR3 sequences, over 70% detected once. In this sample, this clonotype turned up a few times. The antigen remains unidentified. This clone may be a read error of a much larger clone one base away. Without any cell sorting, roughly 18-30 mg of bulk tissue yielded co-extracted RNA and DNA. The CDR3 totals 15 residues. Trimming took off 4 bases at V and 0 bases at J, with 14 bases between the two ends. CDR1 SGHRS and CDR2 YFSETQ come from the germline V gene.

General study points: A significantly higher top-250-clone fraction was found in tumors than in blood (p = 0.039).

This clonotype originated in a man in his forties with primary liver carcinoma and hepatitis B virus infection. The sample was liver tumor tissue from sampling region 2. Subset reported: tumor region T2, inferior pole. The chain employs TRBV5-1 and TRBJ2-7; D may be TRBD2 (6 bases). The CDR3 sequence is CASSATGLRSYEQYF. CDR3 nucleotides: TGCGCCAGCAGCGCGACGGGACTGCGCTCCTACGAGCAGTACTTC.